This note documents a single TCR beta chain sequence. The antigen this receptor binds is unknown. Within one base of it there is no much larger clone, and no base qualities were kept. The collaborating institutions used their own protocols to collect whole blood in K2EDTA tubes. For TCRbeta analysis, collaborator samples were shipped as frozen whole blood, as isolated PBMCs, or as DNA extracted from either sample type. TCRbeta CDR3 regions were amplified from genomic DNA using the immunoSEQ Assay, a bias-controlled multiplex PCR. As for the authors' bioinformatics: The number of nucleated cells in each sample was estimated by amplification of reference gene primers within the assay. To quantify the absolute abundance of each unique TCRbeta CDR3 rearrangement, sequence reads were collapsed and filtered. For each sample, productive Simpson clonality was calculated as the square root of Simpson's diversity index over productive rearrangements. Held by TCRdb, this immuneACCESS table contains in-frame sequences only and omits some clones. Under half of the omission traces to an unresolved V gene where checked; the cause of the rest is unknown. V, J and clone size are taken as reported in that table, and D and trimming were inferred from the DNA itself. In this sample the table shows some 70,000 clones, more than 75% of which occur a single time. The biggest ten clones account for about 6.6% of the sample.

The sample originates from a study of blood T cell repertoires in COVID-19 (dated by TCRdb to the early 2020s). Background on the whole study: Samples from collaborators originated in the United States, Italy and Spain and spanned both the acute and convalescent phases of COVID-19. The repertoires were made available in a free public database intended to serve as a resource for research on the immune response to SARS-CoV-2. The samples were drawn from the first 160 participants of the ongoing ImmuneRACE study and from 1,254 subjects provided by 6 global collaborators. Sample metadata almost always included a de-identified subject ID, COVID-19 status, age in years and sex. The prospective study material was composed of cDNA or gDNA derived from T cells, B-cell-depleted T cells, or PBMCs. Where available, HLA class I and class II types were taken from metadata supplied by the sample provider and were not determined by assay-based typing. Deeply sampled blood TCRbeta repertoires from subjects exposed to, actively infected with, or recovered from COVID-19 were included in the dataset.

The V and J ends are trimmed by 5 bases and 8 bases, leaving 18 bases between them. From the cysteine up to the phenylalanine, the CDR3 has a length of 14 residues. Just CDR3 DNA is preserved here, 42 bases in frame from base 1. CDR1 LNHDA and CDR2 SQIVND were looked up in the germline V gene (reference sequence). Study-wide findings and limitations: The amount of clinical and demographic metadata varied by source and participant and was provided uncurated.

Recombination connected TRBV19 to TRBJ1-2; matching of 5 bases hints at TRBD1 as the D gene. The source of this sequence is a man aged 50-60 years with active COVID-19. Sequencing was done on a sample of peripheral blood. The CDR3 region: CASSLGRGLGGYTF. The nucleotide sequence is TGTGCCAGTAGTCTCGGGAGGGGCTTGGGAGGCTACACCTTC.